A selection of T cell receptor beta chains follows, all from one sample in a study of T cells after yellow fever vaccination. MiXCR, applied by TCRdb to the 5' RACE reads, yields one record per CDR3 protein. In the table there are some 600,000 distinct CDR3 sequences, less than 20% of which are singletons. The source was PBMCs, collected less than 6 days after the first yellow fever vaccination. These receptors originate from a man younger than 30 who received the YFV17D yellow fever vaccine. Each CDR3 is given without its conserved first and last residue. Each record gives: CDR3 protein, V gene.

ASSLVLAPQETQY | TRBV5-1
ASSPPSGSQETQY | TRBV18
ASSLGTGYEKLF | TRBV12-3/TRBV12-4
ASSLVGTRNGSPLH | TRBV11-2
AISPGGGSDTQY | TRBV10-3
ASTRLAGLQETQY | TRBV10-2
ASSFPLPGTRFYEQY | TRBV7-9
TSVQFPGELF | TRBV28
ASGMGGETGNTIY | TRBV7-6
SARLGVEAF | TRBV20-1
SATLGLTYEQY | TRBV20-1
AGTSGGPFSYNEQF | TRBV5-6
ASSQGWGYGYT | TRBV7-2
ASSPRLGGEQPQH | TRBV12-3/TRBV12-4
ASSVNPQGPKRNSPLH | TRBV27
ASSPDGAFRNEQF | TRBV5-1